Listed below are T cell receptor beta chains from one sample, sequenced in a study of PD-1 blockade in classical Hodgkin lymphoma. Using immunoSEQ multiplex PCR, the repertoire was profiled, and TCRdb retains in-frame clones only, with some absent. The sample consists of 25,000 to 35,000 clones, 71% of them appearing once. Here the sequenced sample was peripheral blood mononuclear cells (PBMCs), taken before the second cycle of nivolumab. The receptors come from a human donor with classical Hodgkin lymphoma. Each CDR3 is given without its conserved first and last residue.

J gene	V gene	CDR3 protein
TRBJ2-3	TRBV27	ASSPHPGHPQVDTQY
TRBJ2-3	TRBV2	ASSPTRGVSTDTQY
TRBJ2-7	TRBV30	AWATGGEQY
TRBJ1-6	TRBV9	ASSVASRSSYNSPLH
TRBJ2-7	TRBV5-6	ASSLSDYEQY
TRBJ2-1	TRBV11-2	ASSFTSSYNEQF
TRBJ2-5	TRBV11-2	ASSLGGGVPGETQY
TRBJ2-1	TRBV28	ASSFNQGPNDEQF
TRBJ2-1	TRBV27	ASSLNFWGYNEQF
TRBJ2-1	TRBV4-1	ASSQLLGGDEQF
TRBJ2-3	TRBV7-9	ASSGDSPSTDTQY
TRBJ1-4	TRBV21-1	ASSARQGKKWATNEKLF
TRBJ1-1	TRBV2	ASRGRGEVDTEAF
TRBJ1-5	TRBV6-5	ASRSSEYSNQPQH
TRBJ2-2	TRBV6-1	ASSENGELF
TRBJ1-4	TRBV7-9	ASSFGGRTNEKLF
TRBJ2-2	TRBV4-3	ASSQGTGTATGELF
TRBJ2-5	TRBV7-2	ASSEGDRVLQETQY
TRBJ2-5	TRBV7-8	ASSLFGLARLKETQY
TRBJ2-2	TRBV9	ASSGTSLGTGELF
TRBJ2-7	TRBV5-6	ASSPGGHSYEQY
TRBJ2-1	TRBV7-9	ASTPFGRGGQGDEQF
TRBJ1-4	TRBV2	ASNQGAINEKLF
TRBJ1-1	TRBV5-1	ASFDGTEAF
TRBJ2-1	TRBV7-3	ASSPRTGSSYNEQF
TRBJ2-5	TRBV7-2	ASGKAYQETQY